Listed below are T cell receptor beta chains from one sample, sequenced in a study of blood T cell repertoires in COVID-19. Produced via immunoSEQ multiplex PCR; TCRdb's table is partial and in-frame only. The sample holds approximately 160,000 clones; more than 65% are singletons and the top ten take 7.2%. The sample was peripheral blood. All receptors derive from a woman in her forties or fifties in a cohort sampled during active or convalescent COVID-19. CDR3s include the opening cysteine and the closing phenylalanine or tryptophan. The order of the fields is D gene, clone size, V gene, J gene, CDR3 DNA, CDR3 protein. A D gene is named only where the DNA matches it firmly. Size is omitted from some rows. Given values are once, few, many or a class for expanded clones.

TRBD1	NA	TRBV11-3	TRBJ2-1	TGTGCCAGCAGCTCGACAGGGTACAATGAGCAGTTCTTC	CASSSTGYNEQFF
NA	NA	TRBV19	TRBJ1-2	TGTGCCAGTAGTCGAAGAGGGGGTAACTATGGCTACACCTTC	CASSRRGGNYGYTF
NA	once	TRBV27	TRBJ2-1	TGTGCCAGCAGTCTCCTTAATGAGCAGTTCTTC	CASSLLNEQFF
NA	NA	TRBV6-1	TRBJ2-1	TGTGCCAGCAGTGAGAGTAGCGGTGCCCCCTACAATGAGCAGTTCTTC	CASSESSGAPYNEQFF
NA	NA	TRBV4-3	TRBJ2-6	TGCGCCAGCAGCCGCAACCGGGAAAGTGGGGCCAACGTCCTGACTTTC	CASSRNRESGANVLTF
NA	NA	TRBV10-3	TRBJ2-2	TGTGCCATCAGTGCCACCAGCGGGCGGGAGAACACCGGGGAGCTGTTTTTT	CAISATSGRENTGELFF
NA	few	TRBV6-1	TRBJ2-1	TGTGCCAGCAGTGAACAGTGGTTAGCGGTTTACAATGAGCAGTTCTTC	CASSEQWLAVYNEQFF
NA	NA	TRBV6-1	TRBJ1-2	TGTGCCAGCAGTGAAGGTCTCAGGGCGAGGAACTATGGCTACACCTTC	CASSEGLRARNYGYTF
TRBD2	NA	TRBV29-1	TRBJ2-2	TGCAGCGTTGTGTTAGGCGGGGGGATCGGGGAGCTGTTTTTT	CSVVLGGGIGELFF
NA	NA	TRBV10-3	TRBJ2-2	TGTGCAGCGGACTGGGGGGCGAACACCGGGGAGCTGTTTTTT	CAADWGANTGELFF
NA	NA	TRBV2	TRBJ2-7	TGTGCCAGCAGTGCCCGGGCGGGATTAGGTCCCCACTACGAGCAGTACTTC	CASSARAGLGPHYEQYF
NA	NA	TRBV5-6	TRBJ1-4	TGTGCCAGCAGCTTGGTTAGCGAAAAACTGTTTTTT	CASSLVSEKLFF
TRBD1	once	TRBV4-2	TRBJ2-2	TGTGCCAGCAGCCAAGGGACAGGGGTGAACACCGGGGAGCTGTTTTTT	CASSQGTGVNTGELFF
TRBD1	NA	TRBV15	TRBJ2-5	TGTGCCACCAGCAGCCCCACAGGGGGTCGGGAGACCCAGTACTTC	CATSSPTGGRETQYF
TRBD1	NA	TRBV30	TRBJ1-6	TGTGCCCGGAGGACAGGGAGCTCCTATAATTCACCCCTCCACTTT	CARRTGSSYNSPLHF
TRBD1	NA	TRBV24-1	TRBJ2-5	TGTGCCACCAGTGAAGGGACAGGGGGCCCAGAGACCCAGTACTTC	CATSEGTGGPETQYF
TRBD2	NA	TRBV5-1	TRBJ2-1	TGCGCCAGCAGGCTAGCGGGGGATTACAATGAGCAGTTCTTC	CASRLAGDYNEQFF
NA	once	TRBV2	TRBJ1-5	TGTGCCAGCAGGGCAGACAGTACAAATCAGCCCCAGCATTTT	CASRADSTNQPQHF
NA	NA	TRBV9	TRBJ1-2	TGTGCCAGCAGCGTAGTCTCGCTGGGTAGCTCCTATGGCTACACCTTC	CASSVVSLGSSYGYTF
NA	NA	TRBV10-3	TRBJ1-3	TGTGCCCTCGGGACTTACTCTGGAAACACCATATATTTT	CALGTYSGNTIYF
NA	few	TRBV3-1/TRBV3-2	TRBJ1-2	TGTGCCAGCAGCCAAGAGGGAGGGCTCTATGGCTACACCTTC	CASSQEGGLYGYTF
TRBD1	NA	TRBV6-5	TRBJ1-6	TGTGCCAGTCTAACAGGGGGCTATAATTCACCCCTCCACTTT	CASLTGGYNSPLHF
TRBD2	NA	TRBV30	TRBJ2-3	TGTGCCTGGAGTGTGACTAGCGGGGGTACAGATACGCAGTATTTT	CAWSVTSGGTDTQYF
TRBD1	NA	TRBV5-5	TRBJ2-7	TGTGCCAGCAGCTTTCAGGGGGCGCTTGCCTACGAGCAGTACTTC	CASSFQGALAYEQYF
TRBD2	NA	TRBV7-9	TRBJ2-1	TGTGCCAGCAGCTTAGAGACGCCCCGGGAGGTCTTC	CASSLETPREVF
TRBD1	NA	TRBV7-3	TRBJ2-2	TGTGCCAGCAGCTTAAGCGACCCGGGACAGGGGACCGGGGAGCTGTTTTTT	CASSLSDPGQGTGELFF
TRBD1	NA	TRBV6-5	TRBJ1-6	TGTGCCAGCAGCCCCGGGACAGCCAATTCACCCCTCCACTTT	CASSPGTANSPLHF
TRBD1	NA	TRBV5-1	TRBJ2-7	TGCGCCAGCAGCACGGGACAGGGGGTGCGGGAGCAGTACTTC	CASSTGQGVREQYF
NA	NA	TRBV20-1	TRBJ1-2	TGCAGTGCTAGCGCGGACTATGGCTACACCTTC	CSASADYGYTF
NA	once	TRBV6-6	TRBJ2-1	TGTGCCAGCAGTTACACAGGGGAGCAGTTCTTC	CASSYTGEQFF
NA	NA	TRBV19	TRBJ2-1	TGTGCCAGTAGTATATTGTCAGGGGAGTGGGGTGAGCAGTTCTTC	CASSILSGEWGEQFF
TRBD2	NA	TRBV5-1	TRBJ2-3	TGCGCCAGCAGCTCCCATAGCGGGGGACAGATTAGCACAGATACGCAGTATTTT	CASSSHSGGQISTDTQYF
TRBD1	NA	TRBV6-5	TRBJ1-4	TGTGCCAGCAGTCGGGGACAGGGATCCGAAAAACTGTTTTTT	CASSRGQGSEKLFF
TRBD2	NA	TRBV5-5	TRBJ2-5	TGTGCCAGCAGCAACCCCGGACTAGCCGGGGAGACCCAGTACTTC	CASSNPGLAGETQYF
NA	NA	TRBV29-1	TRBJ1-5	TGCAGCGTTGCAGGGATCAATCAGCCCCAGCATTTT	CSVAGINQPQHF
TRBD1	NA	TRBV6-5	TRBJ2-7	TGTGCCAGCAGTTACTCGGACAGGGGAGGCCACGAGCAGTACTTC	CASSYSDRGGHEQYF
NA	NA	TRBV9	TRBJ2-7	TGTGCCAGCAGCGTAGCAGGAGGCCCAGGCAACGAGCAGTACTTC	CASSVAGGPGNEQYF
TRBD2	NA	TRBV29-1	TRBJ2-1	TGCAGCGTACGGGGGGGCCCGGATGAGCAGTTCTTC	CSVRGGPDEQFF
NA	NA	TRBV5-1	TRBJ2-4	TGCGCCAGCAGCGTGGACCGGGACAACCAGTACTTC	CASSVDRDNQYF
TRBD1	many	TRBV2	TRBJ2-6	TGTGCCAGCACCAGGGACAGGGAGGCTGGGGCCAACGTCCTGACTTTC	CASTRDREAGANVLTF
TRBD2	NA	TRBV19	TRBJ2-1	TGTGCCAGTAGTATGGCGGGGGGGACTTTCGATGAGCAGTTCTTC	CASSMAGGTFDEQFF
TRBD1	NA	TRBV9	TRBJ2-1	TGTGCCAGCGCGTTAACCCCCAAAACAGGGGATGAGCAGTTCTTC	CASALTPKTGDEQFF
NA	NA	TRBV4-1	TRBJ1-5	TGCGCCAGCAGCCAAGGAACAGGTGGATGGCCCCAGCATTTT	CASSQGTGGWPQHF
TRBD2	NA	TRBV7-7	TRBJ2-3	TGTGCTAGCAGCCTGGGACTAGCGGGTACAGATACGCAGTATTTT	CASSLGLAGTDTQYF
TRBD2	NA	TRBV25-1	TRBJ2-7	TGTGCCAGCAGTCCCTGGGGGGGAGACGAGCAGTACTTC	CASSPWGGDEQYF
TRBD2	NA	TRBV11-2	TRBJ2-7	TGTGCCAGCAGCTTAGCTGGGACTAGCGGGACGGTATCCTACGAGCAGTACTTC	CASSLAGTSGTVSYEQYF
TRBD1	NA	TRBV7-6	TRBJ1-2	TGTGCCAGCAGCCCTCGGACAGGGGCAGGTCTTGGCTACACCTTC	CASSPRTGAGLGYTF
TRBD2	NA	TRBV7-9	TRBJ2-7	TGTGCCAGCAGCTTTTTCCGGACTAGCGGTAGCTCCTACGAGCAGTACTTC	CASSFFRTSGSSYEQYF
NA	NA	TRBV10-3	TRBJ2-3	TGTGCCATCAGTGGGGTAGGAAGGAGCAGCGCAGATACGCAGTATTTT	CAISGVGRSSADTQYF
NA	NA	TRBV6-2/TRBV6-3	TRBJ2-2	TGTGCCAGCAGTTACATTCCAGGGACCGGGGAGCTGTTTTTT	CASSYIPGTGELFF
NA	NA	TRBV4-1	TRBJ2-7	TGCGCCAGCAGCCAAGATAGGGGGTCCTACGAGCAGTACTTC	CASSQDRGSYEQYF
TRBD1	NA	TRBV5-1	TRBJ1-4	TGCGCCAGCAGCTTGGAAGGACAGGGTGAAAAACTGTTTTTT	CASSLEGQGEKLFF
NA	NA	TRBV19	TRBJ2-5	TGTGCCAGTAGTAAAAGGGGACAAGAGACCCAGTACTTC	CASSKRGQETQYF